One and the same sample provided the 24 T cell receptor beta chains below, sequenced in a study of T cells in Graves' hyperthyroidism and ophthalmopathy. Amplification yielded TCR beta CDR3 regions, with RNA transcripts as the source. Primed by the HTBI set, a first-round RT-PCR was run on the TCR CDR3. Each CDR3 protein is one row after TCRdb ran MiXCR on the multiplex PCR reads. The table includes roughly 400,000 distinct CDR3 sequences, approximately 14% detected once. Sequencing was carried out using blood. These TCRs come from a woman under 30 with Graves' hyperthyroidism that later progressed to Graves' ophthalmopathy.

This clonotype was picked up many times. The rearrangement joins TRBV6-2 or TRBV6-3 to TRBJ1-2; D ambiguous. The length of the CDR3 is 14 residues. Trimming left V 2 bases short and J 2 bases short, with 9 bases between. Germline CDR1 MNHEY, CDR2 SVGEGT. The DNA for the CDR3 is TGTGCCAGCAGTTACGGCGCGGCCAACTATGGCTACACCTTC. Encoded protein: CASSYGAANYGYTF.

The chain combines TRBV3-1 with TRBJ1-5, with D unclear. Germline V lookup: CDR1 LGHDT, CDR2 YNNKEL (reference sequence). The CDR3 has 13 residues. Deletions cut 2 bases from V and 7 bases from J, with 9 bases between. Here the CDR3 reads CASSQMFEQPQHF. The CDR3 DNA reads TGTGCCAGCAGCCAAATGTTTGAGCAGCCCCAGCATTTT.

This clonotype was seen many times. The genes are TRBV2 and TRBJ2-1; 9 nucleotides match TRBD2. Germline assignment: CDR1 SNHLY and CDR2 FYNNEI. CDR3 length: 13 amino acids. V shed 6 bases and J 9 bases; nucleotides not matched to a gene: 6. The CDR3 coding sequence is TGTGCCAGCAGGCTGGCTAGCGGGATTGAGCAGTTCTTC. It translates to CASRLASGIEQFF.

This clonotype appeared many times. The chain combines TRBV28 with TRBJ2-5, with D perhaps being TRBD1 or TRBD2 (5 bases each). Deletions cut 8 bases from V and 4 bases from J, with 11 bases between. There are 12 residues in the CDR3. Germline lookup yields CDR1 MDHEN and CDR2 SYDVKM. CDR3 region: CASRSGTETQYF. CDR3 bases: TGTGCCAGCCGCTCTGGGACAGAGACCCAGTACTTC.

In its sample, this clonotype was seen a few times. This chain connects TRBV9 to TRBJ2-5; 7 bases are a match to TRBD2. V lost 0 bases to trimming and J lost 4 bases; unmatched junction nucleotides: 6. CDR1 SGDLS and CDR2 YYNGEE come from the germline V gene. The length of the CDR3 is 15 residues. The CDR3 loop reads CASSVGPGGGETQYF. The CDR3 DNA is TGTGCCAGCAGCGTAGGTCCGGGGGGAGGAGAGACCCAGTACTTC.

This clonotype has only a few counts. The chain employs TRBV20-1 and TRBJ1-6, with 7 bases lining up with TRBD1. This CDR3 is built from 15 residues. V shed 3 bases, J shed 6 bases, and the junction held 8 bases outside the gene matches. Germline lookup yields CDR1 DFQATT and CDR2 SNEGSKA (reference sequence). The CDR3 loop reads CSARGTDFSNSPLHF. The CDR3 nucleotides read TGCAGTGCTAGGGGGACAGATTTCTCTAATTCACCCCTCCACTTT.

The J gene is TRBJ1-2, the V gene TRBV6-5; TRBD1 is a possible D gene (5 bases). This CDR3 has 13 amino acids. Germline V CDR1 and CDR2: MNHEY, SVGAGI. V lost 2 bases and J 6 bases, leaving 10 bases between the germline ends. The DNA of the CDR3 is TGTGCCAGCAGTTACCGGGACGAGGATGGCTACACCTTC. Protein sequence: CASSYRDEDGYTF.

In its sample, this clonotype was seen many times. This chain links TRBV12-3 or TRBV12-4 with TRBJ1-5; tentative D call: TRBD1 (5 bases). V was pared by 6 bases and J by 5 bases, with 20 bases between. The CDR3 sequence is 16 residues long. The CDR3, as DNA: TGTGCCAGCAGCCACGGAGCAGGGTCCGACGATCAGCCCCAGCATTTT. This translates into CASSHGAGSDDQPQHF.

Ten or more counts support this clonotype. The chain joins TRBV7-2 to TRBJ2-7; 8 bases are a match to TRBD2. The ends lost 2 bases at V and 3 bases at J; junction bases unmatched: 3. CDR3 length equals 14 residues. Germline loops: CDR1 SGHTA, CDR2 FQGNSA. The CDR3 here is CASSLTGGIYEQYF. CDR3 nucleotides: TGTGCCAGCAGCTTAACGGGAGGGATCTACGAGCAGTACTTC.

This clonotype came up many times. This chain joins TRBV28 and TRBJ2-7; possibly TRBD2 for D (6 bases). Germline assignment: CDR1 MDHEN and CDR2 SYDVKM. The V gene lost 8 bases and the J gene lost 2 bases, with 19 bases spanning the gap. The CDR3 length is 15 residues. The CDR3 region has the DNA TGTGCCAGCCGAGCAACGTTAGCGGATACCTACGAGCAGTACTTC. Translated, it gives CASRATLADTYEQYF.

This clonotype was seen repeatedly, ten times or more. The V gene is TRBV12-3 or TRBV12-4, the J gene TRBJ2-3, with D perhaps matching TRBD1 (7 bases). V was clipped by 6 bases and J by 5 bases, with 24 bases between them. The CDR3 length is 17 residues. The CDR3, as DNA: TGTGCCAGCAGGGGACAGCTCTTCGCGGGAATTGTAGATACGCAGTATTTT. This codes for CASRGQLFAGIVDTQYF.

In this sample, this clonotype turned up many times. V and J are TRBV28 and TRBJ2-3, with TRBD1 as a possible D gene (5 bases). V lost 3 bases, J lost 2 bases, and 12 bases lay in between. Germline loops: CDR1 MDHEN, CDR2 SYDVKM. The CDR3 spans 15 residues. The CDR3 bases are TGTGCCAGCAGTTTTGGGCGCAGGGTCACAGATACGCAGTATTTT. This codes for CASSFGRRVTDTQYF.

Many counts were recorded for this clonotype. This sequence joins TRBV29-1 and TRBJ1-5, with 10 bases fitting TRBD1. CDR3 length equals 14 residues. V shed 6 bases, J shed 1 base, and the junction held 3 bases outside the gene matches. Germline CDR1 SQVTM, CDR2 ANQGSEA. CDR3 in DNA: TGCAGCGTGGGGACAGGGGCGAGCAATCAGCCCCAGCATTTT. Its translation: CSVGTGASNQPQHF.

The sample holds a few counts of this clonotype. One base away lies a much larger clone, so this may be a sequencing read error. The chain has TRBV28 and TRBJ2-2; unclear D gene. From germline, CDR1 is MDHEN and CDR2 SYDVKM. The CDR3 covers 11 residues. The CDR3 region has the DNA TGTGCCAGCAATTTAGTAGGGGAGCTGTTTTTT. Translation: CASNLVGELFF. Supplemented by reference TRBV28 and TRBJ2-2, the full variable domain reads DVKVTQSSRYLVKRTGEKVFLECVQDMDHENMFWYRQDPGLGLRLIYFSYDVKMKEKGDIPEGYSVSREKKERFSLILESASTNQTSMYLCASNLVGELFFGEGSRLTVL.

The V and J genes are TRBV5-1 and TRBJ2-2; D is undetermined. The CDR3 contains 14 residues. Germline loops: CDR1 SGHRS, CDR2 YFSETQ. V lost 0 bases to trimming and J lost 7 bases, with 10 bases between them. CDR3 loop: CASSLVGTDGELFF. The CDR3 DNA reads as TGCGCCAGCAGCTTGGTTGGCACTGACGGGGAGCTGTTTTTT.

This clonotype was seen repeatedly, ten times or more. The chain has TRBV12-3 or TRBV12-4 and TRBJ1-5; possible D gene TRBD1, 5 bases. V was shortened by 5 bases and J by 6 bases, with 11 bases between the two germline ends. The CDR3 spans 13 residues. The CDR3 DNA sequence: TGTGCCAGCAGTATGGGGGATGCTCAGCCCCAGCATTTT. It is translated as CASSMGDAQPQHF.

A remark on this clonotype: It may be a read error: a sequence one base away is much more abundant. V is TRBV28 and J is TRBJ2-1; 8 nucleotides match TRBD2. V shed 7 bases, J shed 10 bases, and the junction held 21 bases outside the gene matches. The CDR3 length is 17 residues. CDR1 is MDHEN, CDR2 SYDVKM, per germline. The DNA for the CDR3 is TGTGCCAGCACGTTCGCCTCATCGGGAGGGTTCTCCTACGAGCAGTTCTTC. It codes for CASTFASSGGFSYEQFF.

The chain combines TRBV5-1 with TRBJ2-5; 14 positions agree with TRBD2. The germline V gene has CDR1 SGHRS and CDR2 YFSETQ. The length of the CDR3 is 16 residues. The junction had 7 bases not matched to a gene; V was cut back by 4 bases and J by 5 bases. This CDR3 is CASSPGLAGVSETQYF. In DNA form, the CDR3 reads TGCGCCAGCAGCCCGGGACTAGCGGGAGTTTCGGAGACCCAGTACTTC.

This clonotype was observed many times. The DNA of the CDR3 is TGCAGTGCTCGGAGCGGGAGGGCCGAGTACGAGCAGTACTTC. This sequence encodes CSARSGRAEYEQYF. The chain recombines TRBV20-1 with TRBJ2-7; 10 bases agree with TRBD2. Germline CDR1 and CDR2: DFQATT and SNEGSKA (reference sequence). This CDR3 is built from 14 residues. Trimming cost V 5 bases and J 4 bases; bases outside gene matches: 8.

This rearrangement joins TRBV28 to TRBJ2-3; 12 bases are a match to TRBD1. Germline loops: CDR1 MDHEN, CDR2 SYDVKM. CDR3 length equals 16 residues. Unmatched junction bases numbered 9, after V lost 5 bases and J lost 6 bases. This CDR3 is CASSLAGTGGLDTQYF. CDR3 sequence (DNA): TGTGCCAGCAGTCTCGCCGGGACAGGGGGCCTGGATACGCAGTATTTT.

V is TRBV20-1 and J is TRBJ2-2; no firm D call. In germline, CDR1 is DFQATT, CDR2 SNEGSKA (reference sequence). Trimming cost V 5 bases and J 6 bases, with 10 bases left between them. This CDR3 contains 12 residues. The CDR3 reads CSAYGPAGELFF. CDR3 in DNA: TGCAGTGCTTATGGACCGGCCGGGGAGCTGTTTTTT.

Notes on this clonotype: Being one base from a much bigger clone, this may be a read error. The CDR3 coding sequence is TGTGCCACCCAAGGCAGGGGACCCTTCTACAATGAGCAGTTCTTC. This sequence encodes CATQGRGPFYNEQFF. V is TRBV27 and J is TRBJ2-1, with a weak D call TRBD1 (6 bases). Per germline, CDR1 MNHEY and CDR2 SMNVEV (reference sequence). Trimming took 10 bases from V and 3 from J, leaving 19 bases between them. CDR3 length equals 15 residues.

Note on this clonotype: A much larger clone differs by one base, so this may be a read error. This chain connects TRBV28 to TRBJ2-3; D is ambiguous. Judging by the DNA end, TRBJ1-5 fits better; the J call may be wrong. The CDR3 loop spans 14 amino acids. CDR1 MDHEN and CDR2 SYDVKM come from the germline V gene. The CDR3 nucleotides read TGTGCCAGCCCCGGAGTAGCGGGAGCAGATACGCAGCATTTT. This translates into CASPGVAGADTQHF.

With respect to this clonotype: This may be a read error: a much more frequent sequence differs by one nucleotide. The CDR3 DNA is TGTGCCAGCAGGGCGAGACAGGGCGCCTATAATTCACCCCCCCACTTT. It specifies CASRARQGAYNSPPHF. The chain uses TRBV5-5 and TRBJ1-6; 7 nucleotides align to TRBD1. Germline loops: CDR1 SGHKS, CDR2 YYEKEE (reference sequence). The CDR3 spans 16 residues.